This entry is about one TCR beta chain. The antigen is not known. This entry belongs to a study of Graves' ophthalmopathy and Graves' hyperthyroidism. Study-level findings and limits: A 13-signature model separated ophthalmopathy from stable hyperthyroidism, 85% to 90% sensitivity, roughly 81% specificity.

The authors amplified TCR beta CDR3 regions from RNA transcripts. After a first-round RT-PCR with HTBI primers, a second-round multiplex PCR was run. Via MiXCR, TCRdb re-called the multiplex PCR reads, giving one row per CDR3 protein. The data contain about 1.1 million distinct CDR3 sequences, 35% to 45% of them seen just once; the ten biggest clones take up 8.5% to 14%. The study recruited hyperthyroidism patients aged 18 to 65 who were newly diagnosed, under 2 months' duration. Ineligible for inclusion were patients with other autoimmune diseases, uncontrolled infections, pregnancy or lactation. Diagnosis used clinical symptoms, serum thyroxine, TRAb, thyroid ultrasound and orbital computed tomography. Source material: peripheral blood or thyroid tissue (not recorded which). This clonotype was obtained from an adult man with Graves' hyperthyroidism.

The CDR3 loop is CASSFNRRGTAEQYF. The CDR3 DNA is TGTGCCAGCAGCTTCAACCGGAGGGGGACCGCCGAGCAGTACTTC. The chain employs TRBV7-9 and TRBJ2-7, with D perhaps assigned TRBD1 or TRBD2 (6 bases each). CDR3 length: 15 amino acids. V shed 3 bases and J shed 6 bases, with 18 bases lying between them. Germline CDR1 SEHNR, CDR2 FQNEAQ (reference sequence).